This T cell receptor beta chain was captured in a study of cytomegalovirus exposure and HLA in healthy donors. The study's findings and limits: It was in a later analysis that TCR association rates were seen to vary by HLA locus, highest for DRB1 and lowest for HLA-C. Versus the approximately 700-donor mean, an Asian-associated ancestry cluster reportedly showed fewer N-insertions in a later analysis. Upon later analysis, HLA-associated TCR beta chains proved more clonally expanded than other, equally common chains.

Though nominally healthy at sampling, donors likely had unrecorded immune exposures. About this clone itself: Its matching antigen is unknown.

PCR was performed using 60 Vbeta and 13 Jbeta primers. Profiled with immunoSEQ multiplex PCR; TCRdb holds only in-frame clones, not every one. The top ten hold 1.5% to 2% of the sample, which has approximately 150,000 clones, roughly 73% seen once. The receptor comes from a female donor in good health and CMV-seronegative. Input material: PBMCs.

Here the CDR3 DNA reads TGTGCCACCTCCGACAGGGAGGCTCATGAGCAGTTCTTC. This sequence encodes CATSDREAHEQFF. The chain has TRBV21-1 and TRBJ2-1; the D call TRBD1 from the table was never checked on the DNA. TRBV21-1 is flagged as a pseudogene. This CDR3 is 13 amino acids long.